Below are 19 T cell receptor beta chains sequenced from a single sample in a study of blood T cell repertoires in COVID-19. The repertoire was sequenced with immunoSEQ multiplex PCR; TCRdb's copy has only in-frame clones and lacks some. The top ten clones hold roughly 18% of a sample with about 110,000 clones, less than 90% of them seen once. Sequencing was done on a sample of peripheral blood. Every receptor here comes from a woman aged 55-69 years with acute or convalescent COVID-19.

There are a few counts of this clone. V usage is TRBV10-3 and J usage is TRBJ2-3; 8 bases match TRBD2. CDR1 ENHRY and CDR2 SYGVKD come from the germline V gene. V shed 11 bases and J 4 bases; nucleotides not matched to a gene: 14. The CDR3 has 15 residues. The CDR3 here is CAAGGTSLRSDTQYF. The CDR3 DNA is TGTGCCGCCGGAGGGACTAGTCTCAGGTCAGATACGCAGTATTTT.

The chain employs TRBV2 and TRBJ2-1; D is perhaps TRBD1 (6 bases). The CDR3 is 15 amino acids. The germline V gene encodes CDR1 SNHLY and CDR2 FYNNEI. V gave up 8 bases and J gave up 8 bases, with 22 bases separating them. In DNA, the CDR3 is TGTGCCAGCTCCCCGAGGCAGGGGTTCGTAGATGAGCAGTTCTTC. Protein sequence: CASSPRQGFVDEQFF.

The rearrangement joins TRBV25-1 to TRBJ2-5, with 9 bases matching TRBD2. This CDR3 has 15 residues. V dropped 3 bases and J dropped 5; count of bases not matched to a gene: 7. Germline V gene lookup returns CDR1 MGHDK and CDR2 SYGVNS. The CDR3 sequence is CASSETAGGRETQYF. The CDR3 bases are TGTGCCAGCAGTGAGACAGCGGGGGGACGGGAGACCCAGTACTTC.

This clone appeared once. The rearrangement uses TRBV3-1 (or the pseudogene TRBV3-2) and TRBJ1-4; D remains ambiguous. The CDR3 extends over 14 amino acids. V gave up 6 bases and J gave up 7 bases, with 15 bases separating them. Per germline, CDR1 LGHDT and CDR2 YNNKEL (reference sequence). The CDR3 reads CASSQIEEIEKLFF. CDR3 sequence (DNA): TGTGCCAGCAGTCAAATCGAGGAGATTGAAAAACTGTTTTTT.

This clone was observed a single time. The chain employs TRBV14 and TRBJ2-7; 9 bases match TRBD2. The CDR3 totals 14 residues. CDR1 is SGHDN, CDR2 FVKESK, per germline. With V trimmed by 4 bases and J by 2 bases, 3 bases remained unmatched. CDR3 region: CASSPAGGPYEQYF. CDR3 DNA: TGTGCCAGCAGCCCAGCGGGAGGACCCTACGAGCAGTACTTC. The full variable domain, completed using reference TRBV14 and TRBJ2-7, is EAGVTQFPSHSVIEKGQTVTLRCDPISGHDNLYWYRRVMGKEIKFLLHFVKESKQDESGMPNNRFLAERTGGTYSTLKVQPAELEDSGVYFCASSPAGGPYEQYFGPGTRLTVT.

This clone was counted between two and nine times. V gene TRBV4-3 combines with J gene TRBJ2-3; 9 bases agree with TRBD2. The CDR3 extends over 17 amino acids. J was trimmed by 8 bases and V by 4 bases; bases with no gene match: 16. Germline V CDR1 and CDR2: LGHNA, YSLEER. CDR3 sequence (DNA): TGCGCCAGCAGCCCCCGAGTAGCGGGAGTTGCTATGGGTACGCAGTATTTT. This encodes CASSPRVAGVAMGTQYF.

V and J are TRBV6-6 and TRBJ1-3; no definite D call. Between the trimmed V and J ends, which lost 4 bases and 0 bases, there was a span of 13 bases. The CDR3 has 16 amino acids. Germline values: CDR1 MNHNY, CDR2 SVGAGI (reference sequence). This chain's CDR3 is CASSLVTSNSGNTIYF. The CDR3 coding sequence is TGTGCCAGCAGTTTGGTCACGTCTAACTCTGGAAACACCATATATTTT.

This rearrangement joins TRBV24-1 to TRBJ2-7, with TRBD2 matching over 15 bases. This CDR3 is 16 amino acids long. Trimming took 5 bases from V and 5 from J; bases not matched to a gene: 6. The germline V gene encodes CDR1 KGHDR and CDR2 SFDVKD. CDR3 amino acids: CATSAGLAGGMDEQYF. As DNA, the CDR3 is TGTGCCACCAGTGCGGGACTAGCGGGAGGAATGGACGAGCAGTACTTC.

The chain couples TRBV28 to TRBJ1-2; the match to TRBD1 covers 7 bases. Per the germline V gene, CDR1 is MDHEN and CDR2 is SYDVKM. CDR3 length equals 14 residues. The V and J ends lost 2 bases and 3 bases, in that order; junction bases with no gene match: 3. The CDR3 sequence is CASSLRGLYYGYTF. The CDR3 DNA sequence: TGTGCCAGCAGTTTAAGGGGGCTATACTATGGCTACACCTTC.

The CDR3 DNA follows: TGCGCCAGCAGCGTACCGGGACTAGCGGGGCCCCATGAGCAGTTCTTC. Its translation is CASSVPGLAGPHEQFF. J is TRBJ2-1 and V is TRBV5-1; 13 bases match TRBD2. The CDR3 sequence is 16 residues long. Germline loops: CDR1 SGHRS, CDR2 YFSETQ. J gave up 8 bases and V 4 bases, and 9 bases lay outside the gene matches. Using reference TRBV5-1 and TRBJ2-1 for the parts outside the CDR3, the full variable domain is KAGVTQTPRYLIKTRGQQVTLSCSPISGHRSVSWYQQTPGQGLQFLFEYFSETQRNKGNFPGRFSGRQFSNSRSEMNVSTLELGDSALYLCASSVPGLAGPHEQFFGPGTRLTVL.

This chain joins TRBV28 and TRBJ2-7; 8 positions match TRBD2. The CDR3 sequence is 14 residues long. CDR1 MDHEN and CDR2 SYDVKM come from the germline V gene. Trimming took 4 bases from V and 3 from J; bases not matched to a gene: 5. This chain's CDR3 is CASSSGLVDYEQYF. CDR3 sequence (DNA): TGTGCCAGCAGTTCGGGACTAGTTGACTACGAGCAGTACTTC.

V gene TRBV5-1 combines with J gene TRBJ1-2; D gene uncertain. V was cut by 4 bases and J by 2 bases, with 12 bases left in between. The CDR3 is 14 residues long. CDR1 is SGHRS and CDR2 is YFSETQ in the germline V gene. The CDR3 protein is CASSPGGTNYGYTF. In nucleotides, the CDR3 is TGCGCCAGCAGCCCGGGAGGAACCAACTATGGCTACACCTTC.

The chain carries TRBV19 and TRBJ1-1, with D hard to call. Looked up from germline, CDR1 is LNHDA and CDR2 is SQIVND (reference sequence). Deletions cut 7 bases from V and 0 bases from J, with 9 bases between. This CDR3 has 13 residues. The CDR3 protein is CASIGSLNTEAFF. The CDR3 bases are TGTGCCAGTATTGGCAGTCTGAACACTGAAGCTTTCTTT.

The genes are TRBV7-8 and TRBJ2-5; 8 bases agree with TRBD2. The junction had 11 bases not matched to a gene; V was cut back by 6 bases and J by 5 bases. Germline CDR1 reads SGHVS; CDR2 reads FQNEAQ. The CDR3 is 15 residues long. The CDR3 nucleotides are TGTGCCAGCAGTCTAGCGGGTTCTAGGGGGGAGACCCAGTACTTC. This gives the protein CASSLAGSRGETQYF.

The rearrangement uses TRBV9 and TRBJ1-4, with 7 bases fitting TRBD1. The J segment lost 7 bases and the V segment lost 1 base, leaving 1 base of the junction unmatched. Germline lookup yields CDR1 SGDLS and CDR2 YYNGEE. This CDR3 has 13 amino acids. The CDR3 DNA reads as TGTGCCAGCAGCGTAAGGGACAGTGAAAAACTGTTTTTT. Its translation: CASSVRDSEKLFF.

This clone has just one count. The J gene is TRBJ2-7, the V gene TRBV28; TRBD1 is a possible D gene (6 bases). The V and J ends lost 3 bases and 1 base respectively, with 13 bases between them. The CDR3 consists of 15 residues. In germline, CDR1 is MDHEN, CDR2 SYDVKM. The CDR3 DNA follows: TGTGCCAGCAGTTTGTCCGGACAGAAGTCCTACGAGCAGTACTTC. Translated, it gives CASSLSGQKSYEQYF.

V usage is TRBV2 and J usage is TRBJ1-2; D unclear. The CDR3 length is 11 residues. Trimming removed 7 bases from V and 2 bases from J, with 5 bases in between. The germline CDR1 and CDR2 sequences are SNHLY and FYNNEI. This chain's CDR3 is CASTLNYGYTF. The CDR3 DNA follows: TGTGCCAGCACACTCAACTATGGCTACACCTTC.

The gene calls are TRBV2 and TRBJ2-3, with 10 nucleotides matching TRBD2. The CDR3 has 17 residues. V shed 6 bases, J shed 5 bases, and the junction held 14 bases outside the gene matches. Germline loops: CDR1 SNHLY, CDR2 FYNNEI. Written as DNA, the CDR3 is TGTGCCAGCAGCCCCCTGAGGAGCGGGGGGGCACAAGATACGCAGTATTTT. Translation gives CASSPLRSGGAQDTQYF.

There are a few counts of this clone. This chain connects TRBV9 to TRBJ1-6; no clear D gene. V was pared by 0 bases and J by 10 bases, with 14 bases between. Germline V gene data show CDR1 as SGDLS and CDR2 as YYNGEE. The CDR3 consists of 15 residues. Here the CDR3 DNA reads TGTGCCAGCAGCGTAGAGGGTCAAGGAGGATCACCCCTCCACTTT. Protein product: CASSVEGQGGSPLHF.